This record concerns one T cell receptor beta chain sequence. This specimen comes from a study of blood T cell repertoires in COVID-19. This CDR3 region has 12 residues. CDR1 and CDR2 from the germline V gene are SNHLY and FYNNEI. The V and J ends lost 8 bases and 5 bases respectively, with 11 bases between them. Measured with immunoSEQ multiplex PCR; TCRdb has only the in-frame clones, and not every one. The sample has about 190,000 clones, less than 85% seen once; the top ten hold 3.2%. Clinical history as reported by participants underpinned cohort assignment. The receptor's source is a woman in her 30s who had recovered from COVID-19. Specimen: PBMCs or T cells enriched from blood (not recorded which). V gene TRBV2 combines with J gene TRBJ2-3, with a possible D match to TRBD1 (5 bases). The CDR3 DNA is TGTGCCAGCGCAGGGTACGGAGATACGCAGTATTTT. Translation: CASAGYGDTQYF.